These T cell receptor beta chains were read from a single sample in a study of cytomegalovirus exposure and HLA in healthy donors. Clones were sequenced by immunoSEQ multiplex PCR, and TCRdb holds only the in-frame ones, with some missing. Counted here are tens of thousands of clones, 74% occurring once; the ten biggest clones make up over 8%. Sequenced: PBMCs. The receptors originated from a man aged 40-55 years in good health and CMV-seropositive. Each CDR3 is given with its conserved first and last residue. The D gene is left open where the match is weak. Rows may omit the clone size; those that give it use once, few, many or a size class.

j_call cdr3_length d_call v_call clone_size cdr3_aa cdr3_nt
TRBJ2-7 14 - TRBV7-3 - CASSLSSGPYEQYF TGTGCCAGCAGCTTAAGTAGCGGTCCCTACGAGCAGTACTTC
TRBJ2-5 14 TRBD2 TRBV27 - CASSFSGGQETQYF TGTGCCAGCAGTTTTAGCGGGGGCCAAGAGACCCAGTACTTC
TRBJ2-1 11 TRBD2 TRBV2 - CASIRGSEQFF TGTGCCAGCATCCGCGGGAGTGAGCAGTTCTTC
TRBJ2-7 15 TRBD1 TRBV5-1 - CASSRPDRGFNEQYF TGCGCCAGCAGCCGACCGGACAGGGGGTTCAACGAGCAGTACTTC
TRBJ2-3 15 - TRBV10-3 - CAISESTGLADTQYF TGTGCCATCAGTGAGTCAACAGGGCTGGCAGATACGCAGTATTTT
TRBJ2-1 18 - TRBV21-1 - CASSKSTGGDRGPNEQFF TGTGCCAGCAGCAAATCCACCGGGGGGGACAGGGGCCCTAATGAGCAGTTCTTC
TRBJ2-1 14 - TRBV9 - CASSVEPHSNEQFF TGTGCCAGCAGCGTAGAACCCCACTCCAATGAGCAGTTCTTC
TRBJ2-3 14 - TRBV30 - CAWSKAGFTDTQYF TGTGCCTGGAGCAAGGCAGGGTTCACAGATACGCAGTATTTT
TRBJ2-1 15 TRBD2 TRBV30 - CAWSDGGDYYNEQFF TGTGCCTGGAGTGACGGCGGGGACTACTACAATGAGCAGTTCTTC
TRBJ2-7 13 - TRBV6-5 - CASSVGRGREQYF TGTGCCAGCAGCGTCGGGCGGGGACGGGAGCAGTACTTC
TRBJ1-3 16 - TRBV7-6 - CASSGGTESSGNTIYF TGTGCCAGCAGCGGGGGGACGGAGAGCTCTGGAAACACCATATATTTT
TRBJ2-5 13 - TRBV4-1 few CASSQVLVMRQYF TGCGCCAGCAGCCAAGTGCTAGTAATGCGACAGTACTTC
TRBJ2-7 12 - TRBV10-3 once CAISGSAYEQYF TGTGCCATCAGTGGGAGCGCCTACGAGCAGTACTTC
TRBJ1-2 13 TRBD1 TRBV6-1 many CASSEGRGRGYTF TGTGCCAGCAGTGAAGGCAGGGGGCGAGGCTACACCTTC
TRBJ1-1 19 - TRBV21-1 few CASSRHGLWTGQENTEAFF TGTGCCAGCAGCAGACATGGCTTATGGACGGGACAGGAGAACACTGAAGCTTTCTTT
TRBJ2-3 16 - TRBV28 - CASSLVAVPKGYTQYF TGTGCCAGCAGTTTAGTAGCGGTCCCGAAGGGGTATACGCAGTATTTT
TRBJ2-7 15 - TRBV6-6 few CASSSLEPGSREQYF TGTGCCAGCAGTTCTTTGGAGCCGGGGTCCCGCGAGCAGTACTTC
TRBJ1-4 13 - TRBV30 - CASAGGAGEKLFF TGTGCCTCCGCCGGCGGGGCCGGTGAAAAACTGTTTTTT
TRBJ2-7 13 - TRBV11-3 once CASSLQGSYEQYF TGTGCCAGCAGCTTACAGGGCTCCTACGAGCAGTACTTC
TRBJ1-2 13 TRBD1 TRBV6-1 - CASSERGQDGYTF TGTGCCAGCAGTGAACGGGGACAGGATGGCTACACCTTC
TRBJ2-3 14 TRBD1 TRBV6-4 few CASSETGGADTQYF TGTGCCAGCAGTGAAACAGGGGGCGCAGATACGCAGTATTTT
TRBJ2-1 13 - TRBV7-2 - CASSLEVGSNQFF TGTGCCAGCAGCTTAGAGGTCGGGTCAAACCAGTTCTTC
TRBJ2-5 16 - TRBV27 few CASSLRWGPSVETQYF TGTGCCAGCAGTTTACGGTGGGGGCCTAGTGTGGAGACCCAGTACTTC
TRBJ1-2 12 - TRBV30 - CAWIGELDGYTF TGTGCCTGGATAGGGGAACTGGATGGCTACACCTTC
TRBJ2-1 13 - TRBV7-9 - CASSLTSHSRQFF TGTGCCAGCAGTCTTACCTCACATTCAAGGCAGTTCTTC
TRBJ1-5 15 TRBD1 TRBV28 - CASSHGTVSNQPQHF TGTGCCAGCAGCCATGGGACAGTTAGCAATCAGCCCCAGCATTTT
TRBJ2-1 14 TRBD1 TRBV27 - CASTLRQGRNEQFF TGTGCCAGCACCCTAAGACAGGGGAGGAATGAGCAGTTCTTC
TRBJ2-7 15 TRBD2 TRBV7-3 - CASSLKGAGVREQYF TGTGCCAGCAGCTTAAAGGGAGCGGGAGTAAGAGAGCAGTACTTC
TRBJ1-5 14 - TRBV6-1 once CASSEKSGNQPQHF TGTGCCAGCAGTGAAAAGTCGGGCAATCAGCCCCAGCATTTT
TRBJ2-1 13 - TRBV5-1 - CASSLDSDNEQFF TGCGCCAGCAGCTTGGACAGTGACAATGAGCAGTTCTTC
TRBJ2-1 13 - TRBV10-3 - CAISEKLRNEQFF TGTGCCATCAGTGAAAAGCTTCGGAATGAGCAGTTCTTC
TRBJ1-1 15 - TRBV7-6 - CASSLEPGSTTEAFF TGTGCCAGCAGCTTAGAACCGGGATCTACCACTGAAGCTTTCTTT
TRBJ2-7 14 TRBD1 TRBV19 - CASCKDRVCHEQYF TGTGCCAGTTGCAAGGACAGGGTTTGTCATGAGCAGTACTTC
TRBJ2-3 15 - TRBV7-2 - CASSWRRESTDTQYF TGTGCCAGCAGCTGGAGACGGGAGAGCACAGATACGCAGTATTTT
TRBJ2-3 14 - TRBV2 - CASSEVPSTDTQYF TGTGCCAGCAGTGAAGTCCCTAGCACAGATACGCAGTATTTT
TRBJ1-1 14 - TRBV10-1 - CASSESEGNTEAFF TGCGCCAGCAGTGAGTCGGAGGGGAACACTGAAGCTTTCTTT
TRBJ2-2 17 TRBD2 TRBV7-9 - CASSSGLAGGHTGELFF TGTGCCAGCAGCTCGGGACTAGCGGGAGGCCACACCGGGGAGCTGTTTTTT
TRBJ2-7 15 TRBD2 TRBV27 - CASSLTSGRSGEQYF TGTGCCAGCAGCCTGACTAGCGGGAGGAGTGGCGAGCAGTACTTC
TRBJ1-1 17 - TRBV7-9 - CASSQNRWETKDTEAFF TGTGCCAGCAGCCAGAACCGTTGGGAGACTAAGGACACTGAAGCTTTCTTT
TRBJ2-2 15 - TRBV30 - CAWSVRERNTGELFF TGTGCCTGGAGTGTACGGGAGAGGAACACCGGGGAGCTGTTTTTT
TRBJ2-5 15 TRBD2 TRBV13 - CASSFRTSEQETQYF TGTGCCAGCAGCTTCAGGACTAGCGAACAAGAGACCCAGTACTTC
TRBJ2-3 17 TRBD2 TRBV7-8 - CASSLSLLADGTDTQYF TGTGCCAGCAGCTTATCTCTACTAGCGGACGGTACAGATACGCAGTATTTT
TRBJ2-7 17 TRBD2 TRBV27 - CASSLYPRGVKPYEQYF TGTGCCAGCAGTTTATATCCGCGGGGGGTTAAGCCCTACGAGCAGTACTTC
TRBJ2-2 15 TRBD2 TRBV28 - CASRTSGIGTGELFF TGTGCCAGCAGGACTAGCGGGATAGGGACCGGGGAGCTGTTTTTT
TRBJ1-1 12 - TRBV2 - CASSDVTDEAFF TGTGCCAGCAGTGATGTGACAGACGAAGCTTTCTTT
TRBJ2-3 17 TRBD2 TRBV29-1 - CSVEDLALAGPTDTQYF TGCAGCGTTGAAGATTTGGCACTAGCGGGACCCACAGATACGCAGTATTTT
TRBJ2-7 15 TRBD2 TRBV28 - CASRPSAGSAYEQYF TGTGCCAGCAGACCTTCAGCGGGGAGTGCCTACGAGCAGTACTTC
TRBJ2-7 14 TRBD1 TRBV28 - CASSPGQGNYEQYF TGTGCCAGCAGTCCGGGACAGGGAAACTACGAGCAGTACTTC
TRBJ2-7 12 - TRBV18 few CASSPGGYEQYF TGTGCCAGCTCACCGGGGGGCTACGAGCAGTACTTC
TRBJ1-2 15 TRBD1 TRBV2 - CATRQGQNSNYGYTF TGTGCAACCCGACAGGGGCAGAATTCCAACTATGGCTACACCTTC
TRBJ1-2 13 - TRBV9 few CASSVGGGRKLAF TGTGCCAGCAGCGTTGGGGGGGGGCGGAAACTGGCCTTC
TRBJ1-2 14 TRBD1 TRBV28 once CASSLGQGNYGYTF TGTGCCAGCAGTTTAGGACAGGGGAACTATGGCTACACCTTC
TRBJ1-6 13 - TRBV6-5 - CASRRVIGQPLHF TGTGCCAGCAGGAGGGTAATCGGCCAACCCCTCCACTTT
TRBJ1-2 12 - TRBV14 few CASSSRRAGYTF TGTGCCAGCAGCTCCCGGAGGGCTGGCTACACCTTC